This T cell receptor (beta chain) was observed in a study of T cell repertoires in cytomegalovirus infection. As for the study in general: The public TCR beta signatures pointed to both CMV infection and matching HLA type.

On this clonotype: Its antigen is still unknown.

Study-level points and caveats: The study found HLA-C-restricted CMV-specific TCR beta clonotypes dominating the ex vivo response. Identification of carriers of CMV plus the relevant HLA was achieved through cumulative public TCR beta family frequency.

MiXCR was run by TCRdb on the reads, yielding one entry per CDR3 protein. The sample contains 680,000 or so distinct CDR3 sequences, roughly 35% of which appear only once. Germline assignment: CDR1 LGHDT and CDR2 YNNKEL (reference sequence). V was pared by 6 bases and J by 4 bases, with 7 bases of the junction left unmatched. CDR3 length: 14 residues. The chain joins TRBV3-1 to TRBJ1-1; TRBD1 matches at 8 bases. Sequencing was carried out using PBMCs. This clonotype was obtained from a human donor in good health (CMV status not recorded). Some clones in this sample may be carry-over from other donors' samples. The CDR3 sequence: CASRRQGTGTEAFF. CDR3 DNA sequence: TGTGCCAGCAGGCGACAGGGGACGGGCACTGAAGCTTTCTTT.